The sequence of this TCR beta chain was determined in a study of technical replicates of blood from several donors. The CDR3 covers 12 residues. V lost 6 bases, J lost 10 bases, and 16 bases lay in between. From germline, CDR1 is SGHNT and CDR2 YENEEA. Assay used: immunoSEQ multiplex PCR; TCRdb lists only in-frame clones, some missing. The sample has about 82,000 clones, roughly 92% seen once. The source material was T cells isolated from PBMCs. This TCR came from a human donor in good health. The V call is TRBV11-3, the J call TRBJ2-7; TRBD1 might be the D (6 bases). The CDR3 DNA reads TGTGCCAGCAGTTCCCGAGGACAGTCCCAGTACTTC. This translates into CASSSRGQSQYF.